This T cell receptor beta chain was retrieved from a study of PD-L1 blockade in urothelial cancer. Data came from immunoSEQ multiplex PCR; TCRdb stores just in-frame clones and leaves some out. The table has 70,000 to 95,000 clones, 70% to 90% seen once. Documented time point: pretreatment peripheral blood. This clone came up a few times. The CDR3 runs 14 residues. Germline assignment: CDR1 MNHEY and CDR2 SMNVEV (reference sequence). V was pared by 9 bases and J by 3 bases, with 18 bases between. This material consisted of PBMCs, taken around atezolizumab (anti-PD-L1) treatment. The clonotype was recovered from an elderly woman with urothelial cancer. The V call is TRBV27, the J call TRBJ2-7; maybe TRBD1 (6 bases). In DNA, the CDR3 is TGTGCCAGTATGAGCATAAGGGGGAGCTACGAGCAGTACTTC. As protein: CASMSIRGSYEQYF.